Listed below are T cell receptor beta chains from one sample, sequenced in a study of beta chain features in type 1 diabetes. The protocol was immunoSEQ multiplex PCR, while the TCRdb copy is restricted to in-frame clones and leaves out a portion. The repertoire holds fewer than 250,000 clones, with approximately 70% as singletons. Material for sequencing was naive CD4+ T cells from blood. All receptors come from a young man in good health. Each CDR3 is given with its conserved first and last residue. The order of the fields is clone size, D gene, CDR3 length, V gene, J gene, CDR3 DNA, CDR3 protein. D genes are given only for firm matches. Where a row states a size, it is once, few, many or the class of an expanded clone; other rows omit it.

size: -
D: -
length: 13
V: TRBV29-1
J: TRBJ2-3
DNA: TGCAGCGTTGCAGCGGTGATAACAGATACGCAGTATTTT
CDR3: CSVAAVITDTQYF

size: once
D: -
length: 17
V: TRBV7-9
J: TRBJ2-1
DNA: TGTGCCAGCAGCCCCCGTTACCAGGGGGAGGTTTACAATGAGCAGTTCTTC
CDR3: CASSPRYQGEVYNEQFF

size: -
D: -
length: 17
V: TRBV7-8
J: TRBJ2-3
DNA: TGTGCCAGCAGCTCTCGCCGGGGAGGCCTAGCAGGAGATACGCAGTATTTT
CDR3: CASSSRRGGLAGDTQYF

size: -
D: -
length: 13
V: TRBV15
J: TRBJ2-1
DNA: TGTGCCACCAGCAGATCCGTCCAGCATGAGCAGTTCTTC
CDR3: CATSRSVQHEQFF

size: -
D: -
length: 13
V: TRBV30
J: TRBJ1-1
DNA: TGTGCCTGGAGGTCGCAGAAGAACACTGAAGCTTTCTTT
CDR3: CAWRSQKNTEAFF

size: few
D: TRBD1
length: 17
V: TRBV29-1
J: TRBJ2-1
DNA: TGCAGCGTTGAACGCCCGCTCCGGGACAGCGCTCCCAATGAGCAGTTCTTC
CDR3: CSVERPLRDSAPNEQFF

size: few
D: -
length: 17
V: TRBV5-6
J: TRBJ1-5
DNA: TGTGCCAGCAGCTTGGGAATGGGTGGCAATGGCAATCAGCCCCAGCATTTT
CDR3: CASSLGMGGNGNQPQHF

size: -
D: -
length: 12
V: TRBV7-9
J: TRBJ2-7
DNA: TGTGCCAGCAGCCCAGGAGCCTACGAGCAGTACTTC
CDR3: CASSPGAYEQYF

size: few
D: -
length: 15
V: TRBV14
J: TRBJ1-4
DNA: TGTGCCAGCAGAAAAACAGGGAGCACTAATGAAAAACTGTTTTTT
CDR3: CASRKTGSTNEKLFF

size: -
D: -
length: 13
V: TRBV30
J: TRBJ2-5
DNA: TGTGCCTGGAGTGTGTCCGGGGAAGAGACCCAGTACTTC
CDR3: CAWSVSGEETQYF

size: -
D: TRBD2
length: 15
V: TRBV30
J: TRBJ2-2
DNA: TGTGCCTGGAGTAGGGACCCCGGGAGGACCGGGGAGCTGTTTTTT
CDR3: CAWSRDPGRTGELFF

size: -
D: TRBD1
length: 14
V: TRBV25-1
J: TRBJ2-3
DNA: TGTGCCAGCAGGGAGGACAGGTCCGCAGATACGCAGTATTTT
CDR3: CASREDRSADTQYF

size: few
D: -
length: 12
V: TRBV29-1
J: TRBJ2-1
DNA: TGCAGCGTCACCAACAGGGTCAATGAGCAGTTCTTC
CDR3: CSVTNRVNEQFF

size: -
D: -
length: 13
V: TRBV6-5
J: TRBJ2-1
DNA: TGTGCCAGCAGTTACTCGAAAGGGGGGGTTGAGTTCTTC
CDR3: CASSYSKGGVEFF

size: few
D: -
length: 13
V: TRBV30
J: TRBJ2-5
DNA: TGTGCCTGGAGTGGAGGACTCCAAGAGACCCAGTACTTC
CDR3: CAWSGGLQETQYF

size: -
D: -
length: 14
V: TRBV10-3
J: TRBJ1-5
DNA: TGTGCCATCAGTTTTGGGCGAAGCAATCAGCCCCAGCATTTT
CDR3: CAISFGRSNQPQHF

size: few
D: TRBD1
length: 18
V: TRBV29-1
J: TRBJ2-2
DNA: TGCAGCGTTGAAGATCGAGCTCCAGGGGGCGCATACACCGGGGAGCTGTTTTTT
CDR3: CSVEDRAPGGAYTGELFF

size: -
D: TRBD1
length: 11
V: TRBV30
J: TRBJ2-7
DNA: TGTGCCTGGAGGTCAGGGACAGGGCTATACTTC
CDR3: CAWRSGTGLYF

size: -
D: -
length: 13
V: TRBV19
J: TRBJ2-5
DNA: TGTGCCAGTAGTATCGGAGCGTACGAGACCCAGTACTTC
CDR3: CASSIGAYETQYF

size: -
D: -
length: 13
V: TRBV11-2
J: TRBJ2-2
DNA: TGTGCCAGCAGCTACCTAGAGACCGGGGAGCTGTTTTTT
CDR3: CASSYLETGELFF

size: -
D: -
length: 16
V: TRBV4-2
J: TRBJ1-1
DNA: TGTGCCAGCAGCCAAGATAGAAGGACGGGGAACACTGAAGCTTTCTTT
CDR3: CASSQDRRTGNTEAFF

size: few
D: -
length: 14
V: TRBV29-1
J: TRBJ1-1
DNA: TGCAGCGCCCCTGGCAGGGTCATGAACACTGAAGCTTTCTTT
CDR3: CSAPGRVMNTEAFF

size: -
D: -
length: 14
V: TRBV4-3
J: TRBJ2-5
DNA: TGCGCCAGCAGCCAAGAATATAGTCTAGAGACCCAGTACTTC
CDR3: CASSQEYSLETQYF

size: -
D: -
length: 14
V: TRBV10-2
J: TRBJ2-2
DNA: TGCGCCAGCAGTGGAGGGGCGGGAACCGGGGAGCTGTTTTTT
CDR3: CASSGGAGTGELFF

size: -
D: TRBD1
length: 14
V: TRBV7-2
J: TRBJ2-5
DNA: TGTGCCAGCAGCGTACAGGGGTACCAAGAGACCCAGTACTTC
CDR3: CASSVQGYQETQYF

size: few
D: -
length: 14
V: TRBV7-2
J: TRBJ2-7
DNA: TGTGCCAGCAGCCGCTCTGTTGGCTCCTACGAGCAGTACTTC
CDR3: CASSRSVGSYEQYF

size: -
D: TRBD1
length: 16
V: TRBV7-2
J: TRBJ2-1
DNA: TGTGCCAGCAGCCCCCAGACAGGGTGGTTCTACAATGAGCAGTTCTTC
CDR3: CASSPQTGWFYNEQFF

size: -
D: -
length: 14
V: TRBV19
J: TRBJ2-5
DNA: TGTGCCAGTTCTGCCACGGGACTCCGCCGGGTTGAGTACTTC
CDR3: CASSATGLRRVEYF

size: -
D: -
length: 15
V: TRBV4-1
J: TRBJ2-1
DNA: TGCGCCAGCAGCCAAAGTGAGAGCTCCTACAATGAGCAGTTCTTC
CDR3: CASSQSESSYNEQFF

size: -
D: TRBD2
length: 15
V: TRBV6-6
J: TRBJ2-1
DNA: TGTGCCAGCAGGCGGACTAGCGGGAGGGCCTTCGTGCAGTTCTTC
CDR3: CASRRTSGRAFVQFF

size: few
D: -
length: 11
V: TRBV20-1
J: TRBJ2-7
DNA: TGCAGTGTTTACAGGGAAAAAGAGCAGTACTTC
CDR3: CSVYREKEQYF

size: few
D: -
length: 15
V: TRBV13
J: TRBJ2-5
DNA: TGTGCCAGCAGCCTACGAGACTGGAGTATGGAGACCCAGTACTTC
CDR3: CASSLRDWSMETQYF

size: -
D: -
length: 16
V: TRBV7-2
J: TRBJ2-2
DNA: TGTGCCAGCAGCTCACTCGGTACAGGGAGCGCCGGGGAGCTGTTTTTT
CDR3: CASSSLGTGSAGELFF

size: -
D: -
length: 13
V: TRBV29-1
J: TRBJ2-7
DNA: TGCAGCGTTGAAGGAAGGGGTGCGTACGAGCAGTACTTC
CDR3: CSVEGRGAYEQYF

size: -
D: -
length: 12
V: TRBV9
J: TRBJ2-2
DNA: TGTGCCAGCGGACTCGGGGCCGGGGAGCTGTTTTTT
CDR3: CASGLGAGELFF

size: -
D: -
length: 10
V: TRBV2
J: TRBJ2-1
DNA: TGTGCCAGCAGTCAACAGGGACAGTTCTTC
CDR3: CASSQQGQFF

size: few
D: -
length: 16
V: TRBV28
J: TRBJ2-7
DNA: TGTGCCAGCAGTTTAAACCGGTGGGGGAGGCCCTACGAGCAGTACTTC
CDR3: CASSLNRWGRPYEQYF